This is a list of T cell receptor beta chains from one sample in a study of a mutant IDH1 vaccine in newly diagnosed glioma. Their antigens are not known. Profiled with immunoSEQ multiplex PCR; TCRdb holds only in-frame clones, not every one. Of some 63,000 clones listed, about 74% were seen once; the top ten hold 4.7%. Specimen: PBMCs, collected from a glioma patient whose treatment included an IDH1 peptide vaccine. These TCRs come from a man aged 45 to 65 with glioma. Both conserved end residues are trimmed from each CDR3.

j_call | v_call | cdr3_aa
TRBJ1-5 | TRBV10-3 | AISEGFNQPQH
TRBJ2-7 | TRBV9 | ASSLGEGEQY
TRBJ1-3 | TRBV6-5 | ASSYSRISGNTIY
TRBJ1-2 | TRBV19 | ASSRPGVSGYT
TRBJ1-5 | TRBV19 | ASSMGKRGKPQH
TRBJ1-5 | TRBV9 | ASSVEGINQPQH
TRBJ2-7 | TRBV10-3 | AINPLDRGRTRHEQY
TRBJ1-2 | TRBV4-2 | ASSQGIQGGNYGYT
TRBJ2-6 | TRBV5-1 | ASSLYGGTGANVLT
TRBJ2-2 | TRBV5-1 | ASSLDGRGGELF
TRBJ2-1 | TRBV11-3 | ASSATGVYNEQF
TRBJ1-2 | TRBV4-3 | ASSQGPPGSTNYGYT
TRBJ1-1 | TRBV30 | AWSPPRTGLNTEAF
TRBJ2-3 | TRBV5-4 | ASSTLAGGTDTQY
TRBJ2-4 | TRBV6-5 | ASSRDSQNIQY
TRBJ1-4 | TRBV10-3 | AISDREREKLF
TRBJ2-7 | TRBV5-1 | ASSLERGGLEQY
TRBJ2-5 | TRBV5-5 | ASSHSDGLGETQY
TRBJ2-5 | TRBV5-6 | ASSFPFSGGETQY
TRBJ1-4 | TRBV27 | ASSFGGRSEKLF
TRBJ2-3 | TRBV6-5 | ATTRRGPTDTQY
TRBJ1-2 | TRBV9 | ASSVVGPGDTLW
TRBJ1-4 | TRBV6-6 | ASSGLNEKLF
TRBJ1-1 | TRBV9 | ASSVVPVRAEAF
TRBJ2-7 | TRBV11-2 | ASSSGQSGEQY
TRBJ2-5 | TRBV5-4 | ASSSGGGARETQY
TRBJ1-6 | TRBV5-6 | ASSPGAAGSYNSPLH
TRBJ2-3 | TRBV5-1 | ASQGGGSTDTQY
TRBJ2-2 | TRBV7-9 | ASSLRTAGELF
TRBJ1-1 | TRBV2 | ASSEGTETEAF
TRBJ1-2 | TRBV5-1 | ASSLGQEEGYT
TRBJ2-2 | TRBV6-5 | ATGTANTGELF
TRBJ2-1 | TRBV2 | ASRGGALGGEQF
TRBJ1-1 | TRBV7-9 | ASSLATEAF
TRBJ2-3 | TRBV9 | ASSVSTGAGDTQY
TRBJ1-3 | TRBV5-8 | ASSGTGFSGNTIY